This T cell receptor beta chain came from a study of blood T cell repertoires in COVID-19. Looking at the study overall: Specimens from acute and convalescent COVID-19 originated in the United States, Italy and Spain. T cells, B-cell-depleted T cells, or PBMCs provided the cDNA or gDNA that served as material.

Original handling: Estimates of nucleated cell counts were drawn from the amplification of reference gene primers. Clones were read by immunoSEQ multiplex PCR, and TCRdb kept only the in-frame ones, dropping some. That table furnishes V, J and clone size, whereas the DNA furnished D and trimming. The sample comprises roughly 140,000 clones, just over 85% of which are singletons, and roughly 3.5% rests with the top ten. The sequence derives from a man in his sixties or seventies with acute or convalescent COVID-19. The sample comprised peripheral blood.

CDR3 residues: CASSLLAGGSEQYF. Here the CDR3 DNA reads TGTGCCAGCAGCTTGCTAGCGGGAGGTTCCGAGCAGTACTTC. This chain connects TRBV5-8 to TRBJ2-7; TRBD2 matches 11 bases. This CDR3 is 14 amino acids long. The J segment lost 6 bases and the V segment lost 1 base, leaving 3 bases of the junction unmatched. CDR1 SGHTS and CDR2 YDEGEE come from the germline V gene.